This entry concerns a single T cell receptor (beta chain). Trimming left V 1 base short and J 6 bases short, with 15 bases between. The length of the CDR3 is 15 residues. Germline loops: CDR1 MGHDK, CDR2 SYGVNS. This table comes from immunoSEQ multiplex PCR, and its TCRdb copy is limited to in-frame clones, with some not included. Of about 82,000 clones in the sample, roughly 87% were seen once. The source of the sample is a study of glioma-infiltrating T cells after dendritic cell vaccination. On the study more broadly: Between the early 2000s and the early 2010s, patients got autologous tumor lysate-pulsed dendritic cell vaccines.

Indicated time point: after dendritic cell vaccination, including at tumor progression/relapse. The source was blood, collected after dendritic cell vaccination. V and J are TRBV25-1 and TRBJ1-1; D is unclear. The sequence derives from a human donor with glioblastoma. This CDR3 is CASSESYGRRAEAFF. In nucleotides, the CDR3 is TGTGCCAGCAGTGAATCGTACGGGAGAAGGGCTGAAGCTTTCTTT.